This TCR beta chain was observed in a study of shared clonotypes between healthy human individuals. Study-level background: Ranging from 18 to 49 in age, donors were two women and a few men. General observations from the study: The naive CD4 repertoires of a few donors were compared, and around 5.1% of clonotypes were shared. Non-shared clonotypes had lower generation probabilities than those shared by all four donors.

The CDR3 extends over 15 amino acids. Germline V gives CDR1 SGHAT, CDR2 FQNNGV. V lost 10 bases to trimming and J lost 4 bases, with 20 bases between them. This clone occurred once. The antigen remains unidentified. The investigators split CD4+ cells into a CD45RA+ naive subset and a CD45RA-negative memory subset. Using immunoSEQ multiplex PCR, the repertoire was profiled, and TCRdb retains in-frame clones only, with some absent. Among more than 1,200,000 clones listed, 98% were seen once. This receptor was taken from a man aged 30-40 years in good health. What was sequenced was naive CD4+ T cells sorted from blood. The subset here: CD45RA+ positively selected. This chain uses TRBV11-2 with TRBJ2-1, with D perhaps TRBD2 (5 bases). Written as DNA, the CDR3 is TGTGCCACCATACGGGGTGTCGGGCTGTACAATGAGCAGTTCTTC. As protein: CATIRGVGLYNEQFF.